Included here is one T cell receptor (beta chain) sequence, with context. The target of this receptor is not known. Base qualities are not at hand, and no much larger clone is one base apart. Graves' hyperthyroidism was defined as stable when no progression to ophthalmopathy occurred over 18 months of follow-up. The hyperthyroidism patients were between 18 and 65 years old and newly diagnosed, with a disease duration of less than 2 months. Patients with uncontrolled infections, other autoimmune diseases, pregnancy or lactation were excluded. Diagnoses relied on clinical symptoms, serum thyroxine and TRAb, thyroid ultrasound and orbital computed tomography. Ficoll-Paque density gradient centrifugation was used to isolate PBMCs from 8.5 to 10 ml of fresh peripheral blood. Total RNA was extracted with Trizol reagent, and quality was checked on an Agilent 2100 Bioanalyzer. The sample belongs to a study of T cells in Graves' hyperthyroidism and ophthalmopathy (dated by TCRdb to about 2019). For context, the study as a whole: Peripheral blood samples were taken at the time of initial diagnosis, prior to any treatment. The paper describes TCR Vbeta CDR3 sequencing of 140 or so peripheral blood samples, made up of 43 ophthalmopathy patients, roughly 72 hyperthyroidism patients and roughly 17 progressor patients. Once sampling was done, hyperthyroidism patients were given methimazole at a starting dose of 30 mg daily, whereas ophthalmopathy patients were given high-dose intravenous methylprednisolone. In more than five Graves' hyperthyroidism patients, the study also compared T-cell repertoires from thyroid tissue with T-cell repertoires from blood. Prospective prediction of ophthalmopathy was tested in an independent validation cohort consisting of about 19 hyperthyroidism patients and some 15 patients who later progressed to ophthalmopathy. For training and testing, the 95 to 100 patients in the discovery cohort were randomly divided in a 7:3 ratio. TCR V-J signatures able to tell the groups apart were searched for in a discovery cohort of approximately 95 patients, of whom roughly 42 had Graves' ophthalmopathy and 55 to 65 had stable Graves' hyperthyroidism.

The CDR3 runs 16 amino acids, cysteine and phenylalanine included. Only the CDR3 DNA is retained, 48 bases long and in frame from the first base. Trimming at the junction amounts to 6 bases on V and 2 bases on J, and the germline ends lie 17 bases apart. Per the germline V gene (reference sequence), MNHNY is the CDR1 and SVGAGI is the CDR2. What the work shows at the level of the full study, not this receptor alone: During validation, the model predicted progression to ophthalmopathy a median of approximately 6 months ahead of onset, with just under 71% sensitivity and 72.22% specificity. Most expanded thyroid clonotypes (frequency above 0.001) were also found in blood, which suggests that blood repertoires may mirror thyroid immune responses. In cross-validation, a model built on a 13 V-J signature told ophthalmopathy apart from stable hyperthyroidism with 87.88% sensitivity and around 83% specificity, and in testing the same model reached 80%/75%. No statistical method was used to fix the sample size in advance, and group allocation was not hidden from the investigators.

TCR beta CDR3 regions were amplified from RNA transcripts. For the first round of RT-PCR on the TCR CDR3, the HTBI primer set was used together with the Qiagen OneStep RT-PCR kit. A second multiplex PCR round built the libraries, followed by size selection and purification. Libraries were sequenced paired-end with 100 bp reads on an Illumina HiSeq2000. Concerning the study's data processing: SOAPnuke was used to process the raw data, removing reads that contained adapters or uncalled bases, had a mean Phred below 15, or lacked an exact match to the constant primer or identifier. High-quality paired reads were merged with COPE v1.2.5, and unique nucleotide sequences were defined as clonotypes. Clonotypes were aligned to IMGT TRBV, TRBD and TRBJ reference segments using MiTCR v1.1. The analysis was restricted to V-J combinations with a frequency above 0.0001, which together covered 98% to 99.2% of the repertoires. The TCS score was defined as the ratio of F50 (clonal expansion) to E x V (chaos), calculated using BLOSUM62-based TCRdist between CDR3 peptides within each V-J. Welch's t-statistics and random forest reduced fewer than 550 V-J features to 10 to 15, which were used in a naive Bayes classifier (R e1071). The similarity between thyroid and blood repertoires was quantified using the Morisita-Horn index. TCRdb reran the public reads through fastp at Q25 and MiXCR, keeping productive beta chains. Merged by CDR3 protein, the rows form single entries marked with the most common genes and DNA. TCRdb's processing, not the authors', yielded these V and J calls. A total of nearly 750,000 distinct CDR3 sequences appear in this sample, roughly 32% of them only once. The ten largest account for 30% to 40% of the sample.

The chain was built from TRBV6-6 and TRBJ1-5, with no reliable assignment of the D segment. This sequence originates from a woman between 40 and 55 years old with Graves' hyperthyroidism. The specimen sequenced was blood. The CDR3 is CASSRAGRYGNQPQHF. DNA sequence: TGTGCCAGCAGCCGAGCCGGAAGATATGGCAATCAGCCCCAGCATTTT.